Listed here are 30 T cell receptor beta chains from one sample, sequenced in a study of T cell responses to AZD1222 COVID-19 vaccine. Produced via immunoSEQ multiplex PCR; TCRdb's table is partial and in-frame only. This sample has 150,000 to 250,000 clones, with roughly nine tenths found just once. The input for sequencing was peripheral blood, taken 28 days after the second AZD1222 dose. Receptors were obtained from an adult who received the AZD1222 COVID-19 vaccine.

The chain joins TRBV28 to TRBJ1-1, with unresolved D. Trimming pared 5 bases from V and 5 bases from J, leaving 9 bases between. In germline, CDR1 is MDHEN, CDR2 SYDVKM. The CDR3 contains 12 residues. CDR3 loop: CASSHLLTEAFF. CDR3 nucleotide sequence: TGTGCCAGCAGTCACCTCCTTACTGAAGCTTTCTTT.

The CDR3 bases are TGTGCTAGTGGTCCCCAACAGGGAATTAACTATGGCTACACCTTC. Encoded protein: CASGPQQGINYGYTF. The rearrangement joins TRBV12-5 to TRBJ1-2; the D gene is possibly TRBD1 (6 bases). The germline CDR1 and CDR2 sequences are LGHNT and FRNRAP. V lost 5 bases to trimming and J lost 1 base, with 14 bases between them. The CDR3 loop spans 15 amino acids.

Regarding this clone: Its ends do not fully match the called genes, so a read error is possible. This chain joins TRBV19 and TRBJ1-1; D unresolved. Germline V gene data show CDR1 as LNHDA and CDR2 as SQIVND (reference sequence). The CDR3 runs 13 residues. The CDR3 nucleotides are TGTGCCAGTAGTATCACGATGAACACTGTAGCTTTCTTT. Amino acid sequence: CASSITMNTVAFF.

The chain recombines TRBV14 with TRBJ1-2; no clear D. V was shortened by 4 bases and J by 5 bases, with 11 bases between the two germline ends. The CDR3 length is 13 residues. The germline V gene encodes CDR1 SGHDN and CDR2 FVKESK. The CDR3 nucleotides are TGTGCCAGCAGCCTGCACACGGGTTATGGCTACACCTTC. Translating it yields CASSLHTGYGYTF.

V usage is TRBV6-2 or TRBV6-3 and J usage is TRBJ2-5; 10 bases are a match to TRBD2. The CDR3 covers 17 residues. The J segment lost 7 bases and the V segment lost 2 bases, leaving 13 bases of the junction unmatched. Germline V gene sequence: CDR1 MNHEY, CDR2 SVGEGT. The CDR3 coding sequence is TGTGCCAGCAGTTACGGTAGTATAGCGGGAGGACTCGGGACCCAGTACTTC. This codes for CASSYGSIAGGLGTQYF.

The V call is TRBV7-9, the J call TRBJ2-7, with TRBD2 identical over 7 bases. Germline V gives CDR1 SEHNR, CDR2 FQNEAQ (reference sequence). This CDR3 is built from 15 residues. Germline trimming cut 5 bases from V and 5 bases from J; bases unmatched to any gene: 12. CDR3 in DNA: TGTGCCAGCAGCCATCTTGGGGAGGGCCTCCACGAGCAGTACTTC. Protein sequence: CASSHLGEGLHEQYF.

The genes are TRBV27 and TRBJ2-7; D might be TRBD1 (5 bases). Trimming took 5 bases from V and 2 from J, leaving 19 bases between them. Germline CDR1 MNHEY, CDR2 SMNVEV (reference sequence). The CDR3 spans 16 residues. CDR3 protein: CASSLRQRLTPYEQYF. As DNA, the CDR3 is TGTGCCAGCAGTCTCCGACAGCGTCTAACGCCCTACGAGCAGTACTTC.

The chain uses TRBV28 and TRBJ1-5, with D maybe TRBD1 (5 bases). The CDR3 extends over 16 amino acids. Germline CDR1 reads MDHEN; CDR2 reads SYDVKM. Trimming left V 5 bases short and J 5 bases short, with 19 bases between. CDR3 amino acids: CASSPLNRGWDQPQHF. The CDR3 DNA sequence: TGTGCCAGCAGTCCCCTTAATAGGGGTTGGGATCAGCCCCAGCATTTT.

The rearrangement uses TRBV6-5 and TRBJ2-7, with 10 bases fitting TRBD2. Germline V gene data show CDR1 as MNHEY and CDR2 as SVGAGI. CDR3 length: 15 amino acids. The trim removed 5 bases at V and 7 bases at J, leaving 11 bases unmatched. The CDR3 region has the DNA TGTGCCAGCAGTCCCTCAAGCGGGAGGGCCTGGGAGCAGTACTTC. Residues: CASSPSSGRAWEQYF.

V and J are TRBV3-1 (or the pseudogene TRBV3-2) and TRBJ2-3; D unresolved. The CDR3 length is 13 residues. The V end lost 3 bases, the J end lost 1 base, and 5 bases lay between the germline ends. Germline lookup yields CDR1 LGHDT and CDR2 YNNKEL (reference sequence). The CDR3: CASSHRGTDTQYF. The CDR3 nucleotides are TGTGCCAGCAGCCATCGAGGCACAGATACGCAGTATTTT.

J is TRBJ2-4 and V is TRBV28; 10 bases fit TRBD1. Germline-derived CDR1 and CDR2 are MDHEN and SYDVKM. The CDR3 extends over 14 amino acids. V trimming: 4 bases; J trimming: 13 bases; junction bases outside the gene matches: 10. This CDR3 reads CASSSPTGGFLQYF. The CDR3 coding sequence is TGTGCCAGCAGTTCACCGACAGGGGGCTTCTTGCAGTACTTC.

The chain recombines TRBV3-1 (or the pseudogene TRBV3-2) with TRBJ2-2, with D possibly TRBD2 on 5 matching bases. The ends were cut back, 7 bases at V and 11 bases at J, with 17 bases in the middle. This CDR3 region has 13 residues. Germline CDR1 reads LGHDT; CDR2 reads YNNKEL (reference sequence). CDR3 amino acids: CASTFLATGELFF. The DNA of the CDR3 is TGTGCCAGCACATTCCTCGCGACGGGAGAGCTGTTTTTT.

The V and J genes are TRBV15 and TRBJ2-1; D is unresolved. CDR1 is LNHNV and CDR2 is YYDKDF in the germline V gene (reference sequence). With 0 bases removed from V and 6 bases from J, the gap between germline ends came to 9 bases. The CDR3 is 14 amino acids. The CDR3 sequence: CATSREYGANEQFF. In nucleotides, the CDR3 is TGTGCCACCAGCAGAGAGTATGGTGCCAATGAGCAGTTCTTC.

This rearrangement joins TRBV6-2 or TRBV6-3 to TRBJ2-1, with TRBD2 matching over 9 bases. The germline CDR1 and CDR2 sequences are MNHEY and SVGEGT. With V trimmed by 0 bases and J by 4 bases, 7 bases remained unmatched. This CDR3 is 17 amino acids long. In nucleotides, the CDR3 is TGTGCCAGCAGTTACTCTAATAGCGGGAGTCGATACAATGAGCAGTTCTTC. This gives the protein CASSYSNSGSRYNEQFF.

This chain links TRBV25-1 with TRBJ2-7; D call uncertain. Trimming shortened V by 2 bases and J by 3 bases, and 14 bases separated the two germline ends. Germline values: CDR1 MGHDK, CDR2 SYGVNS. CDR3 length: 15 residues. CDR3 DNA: TGTGCCAGCAGTGAACCCGGCACTACCTTCTACGAGCAGTACTTC. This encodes CASSEPGTTFYEQYF.

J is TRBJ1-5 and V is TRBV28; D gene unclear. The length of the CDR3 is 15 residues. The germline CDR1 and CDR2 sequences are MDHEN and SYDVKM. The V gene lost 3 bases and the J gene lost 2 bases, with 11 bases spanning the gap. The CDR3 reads CASSFGWGGNQPQHF. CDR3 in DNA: TGTGCCAGCAGTTTCGGGTGGGGAGGCAATCAGCCCCAGCATTTT. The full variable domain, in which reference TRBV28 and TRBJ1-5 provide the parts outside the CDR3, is DVKVTQSSRYLVKRTGEKVFLECVQDMDHENMFWYRQDPGLGLRLIYFSYDVKMKEKGDIPEGYSVSREKKERFSLILESASTNQTSMYLCASSFGWGGNQPQHFGDGTRLSIL.

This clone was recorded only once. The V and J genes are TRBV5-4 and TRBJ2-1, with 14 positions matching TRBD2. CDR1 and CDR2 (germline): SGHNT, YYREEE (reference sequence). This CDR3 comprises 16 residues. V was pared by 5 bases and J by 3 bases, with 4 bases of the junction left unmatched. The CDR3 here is CASRTTSGRGYNEQFF. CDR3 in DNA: TGTGCCAGCAGGACGACTAGCGGGAGGGGCTACAATGAGCAGTTCTTC.

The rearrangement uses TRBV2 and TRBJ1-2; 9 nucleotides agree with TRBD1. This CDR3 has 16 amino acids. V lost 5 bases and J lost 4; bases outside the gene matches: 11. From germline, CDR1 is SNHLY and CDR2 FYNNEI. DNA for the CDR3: TGTGCCAGCAGTAGGACGTCGGGACAGGGTTTCTATGGCTACACCTTC. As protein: CASSRTSGQGFYGYTF.

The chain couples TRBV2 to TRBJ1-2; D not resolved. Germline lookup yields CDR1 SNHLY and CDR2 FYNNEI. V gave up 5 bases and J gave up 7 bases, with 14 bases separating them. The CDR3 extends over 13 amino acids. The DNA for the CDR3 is TGTGCCAGCAGTCCCGGGCCCCAGCGTGGCTACACCTTC. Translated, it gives CASSPGPQRGYTF. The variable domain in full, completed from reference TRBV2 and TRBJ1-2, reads EPEVTQTPSHQVTQMGQEVILRCVPISNHLYFYWYRQILGQKVEFLVSFYNNEISEKSEIFDDQFSVERPDGSNFTLKIRSTKLEDSAMYFCASSPGPQRGYTFGSGTRLTVV.

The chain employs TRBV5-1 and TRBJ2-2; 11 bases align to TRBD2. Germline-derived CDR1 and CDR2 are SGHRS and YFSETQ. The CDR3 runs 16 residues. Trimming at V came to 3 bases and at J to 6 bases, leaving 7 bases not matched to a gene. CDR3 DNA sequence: TGCGCCAGCAGCTCCGTACTAGCGGGAGCGCCCGGGGAGCTGTTTTTT. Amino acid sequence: CASSSVLAGAPGELFF.

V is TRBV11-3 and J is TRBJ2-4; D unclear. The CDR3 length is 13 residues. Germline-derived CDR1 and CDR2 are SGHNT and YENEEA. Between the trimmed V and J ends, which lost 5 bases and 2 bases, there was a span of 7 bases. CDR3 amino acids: CASSLLTKNIQYF. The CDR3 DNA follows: TGTGCCAGCAGCCTTTTGACCAAAAACATTCAGTACTTC. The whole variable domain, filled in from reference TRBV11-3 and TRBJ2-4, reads EAGVVQSPRYKIIEKKQPVAFWCNPISGHNTLYWYLQNLGQGPELLIRYENEEAVDDSQLPKDRFSAERLKGVDSTLKIQPAELGDSAVYLCASSLLTKNIQYFGAGTRLSVL.

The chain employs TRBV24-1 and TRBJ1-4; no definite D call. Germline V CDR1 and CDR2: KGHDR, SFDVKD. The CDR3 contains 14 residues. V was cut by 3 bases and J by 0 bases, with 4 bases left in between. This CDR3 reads CATSDGSTNEKLFF. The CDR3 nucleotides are TGTGCCACCAGTGATGGGTCAACTAATGAAAAACTGTTTTTT.

This CDR3 is CASSSAGDGLEQYF. The DNA for the CDR3 is TGCGCCAGCAGCTCGGCTGGGGACGGTCTCGAGCAGTACTTC. This chain links TRBV5-1 with TRBJ2-7, with D perhaps TRBD1 or TRBD2 (5 bases each). V shed 3 bases and J shed 6 bases, with 16 bases lying between them. This CDR3 has 14 residues. Germline-derived CDR1 and CDR2 are SGHRS and YFSETQ.

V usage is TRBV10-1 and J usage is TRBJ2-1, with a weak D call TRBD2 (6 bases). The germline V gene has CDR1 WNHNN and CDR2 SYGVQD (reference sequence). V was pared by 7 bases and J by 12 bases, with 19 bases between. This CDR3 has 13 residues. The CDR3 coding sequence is TGCGCCAGCACTGGGACTCCTAGGGGACGGCAGTTCTTC. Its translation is CASTGTPRGRQFF.

DNA of the CDR3: TGCGCCAGCACCGAGTCAGGCGGGGAAAAACTGTTTTTT. This encodes CASTESGGEKLFF. The V call is TRBV10-2, the J call TRBJ1-4; D remains unclear. Trimming took off 7 bases at V and 8 bases at J, with 14 bases between the two ends. CDR3 length equals 13 residues. Germline values: CDR1 WSHSY, CDR2 SAAADI.

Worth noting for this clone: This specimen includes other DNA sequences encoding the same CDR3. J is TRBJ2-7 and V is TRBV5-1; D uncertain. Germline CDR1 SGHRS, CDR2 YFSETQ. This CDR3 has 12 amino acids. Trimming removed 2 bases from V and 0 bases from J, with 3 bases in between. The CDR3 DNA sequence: TGCGCCAGCAGCTTTGGCTCCTACGAGCAGTACTTC. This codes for CASSFGSYEQYF.

The CDR3 here is CASRGGAAYNEQFF. Written as DNA, the CDR3 is TGTGCCAGCAGGGGAGGGGCTGCCTACAATGAGCAGTTCTTC. The chain is built from TRBV2 and TRBJ2-1; 7 bases agree with TRBD2. This CDR3 has 14 amino acids. Germline assignment: CDR1 SNHLY and CDR2 FYNNEI. The trim removed 6 bases at V and 2 bases at J, leaving 4 bases unmatched.

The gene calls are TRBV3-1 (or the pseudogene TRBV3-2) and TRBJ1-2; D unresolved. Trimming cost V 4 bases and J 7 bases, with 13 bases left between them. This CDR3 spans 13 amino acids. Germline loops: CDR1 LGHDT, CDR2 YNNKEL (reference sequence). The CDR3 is CASSPARAGGYTF. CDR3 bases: TGTGCCAGCAGCCCAGCTAGGGCCGGTGGCTACACCTTC.

The CDR3 nucleotides read TGTGCCAGCAGCTTAGAGGGCGTTGGGTTTGGCTCTGGGGCCAACGTCCTGACTTTC. Translated: CASSLEGVGFGSGANVLTF. The chain combines TRBV11-3 with TRBJ2-6; D gene unclear. The V gene's germline CDR1 is SGHNT and CDR2 YENEEA. The CDR3 consists of 19 residues. Trimming took off 0 bases at V and 0 bases at J, with 15 bases between the two ends.

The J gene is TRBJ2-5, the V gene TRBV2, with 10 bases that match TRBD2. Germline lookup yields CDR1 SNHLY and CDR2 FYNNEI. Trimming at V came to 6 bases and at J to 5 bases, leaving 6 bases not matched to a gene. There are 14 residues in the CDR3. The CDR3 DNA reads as TGTGCCAGCAGGAAAGCGGGAGGGCGGGAGACCCAGTACTTC. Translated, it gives CASRKAGGRETQYF.